This T cell receptor beta chain was identified in a study of T cells in Graves' hyperthyroidism and ophthalmopathy. Study as a whole: Peripheral blood specimens were obtained at initial diagnosis, prior to any treatment. Study-level points and caveats: Also found in blood were most expanded thyroid clonotypes above 0.001. Median prediction lead before ophthalmopathy onset was 6 to 8 months with the model.

RNA transcripts served as the template for amplifying TCR beta CDR3 regions. HTBI primers were the set used in a first-round RT-PCR of the TCR CDR3. A single record per CDR3 protein comes from TCRdb applying MiXCR to the multiplex PCR reads. The sample lists approximately 620,000 distinct CDR3 sequences, more than 15% occurring once. Per the germline V gene, CDR1 is SGHAT and CDR2 is FQNNGV. The CDR3 has 14 amino acids. V shed 4 bases and J 6 bases; nucleotides not matched to a gene: 2. This clonotype was counted many times. Its specificity is not known. For ophthalmopathy patients, the Clinical Activity Score was at least 3 and the NOSPECS grade at least 4; duration was under 3 months.

This receptor was obtained from a woman in her forties with Graves' ophthalmopathy. This sequence joins TRBV11-2 and TRBJ2-1; 11 bases match TRBD1. The material sequenced was blood. The CDR3 DNA reads TGTGCCAGCAGCTCGGACAGGGGGCTCAATGAGCAGTTCTTC. Its protein is CASSSDRGLNEQFF.